The rows below give T cell receptor beta chains drawn from one sample of a study of blood T cell repertoires in COVID-19. TCRdb keeps only in-frame clones here, not all; method: immunoSEQ multiplex PCR. The table lists 98,000 or so clones, about 90% of them singletons. The specimen was peripheral blood. These receptors were obtained from a man between 50 and 59 years old with acute or convalescent COVID-19. CDR3s include the opening cysteine and the closing phenylalanine or tryptophan. Fields, in order: clone size, J gene, V gene, D gene, CDR3 DNA, CDR3 protein. The D gene is left open where the match is weak. Clone size appears in some rows only: once, few, many, or a class for an expanded clone.

abundance: NA; j_gene: TRBJ2-3; v_gene: TRBV7-9; d_gene: TRBD1; CDR3nt: TGTGCCAGCACCTCGGGACAGGGGGTCTCCGATACGCAGTATTTT; CDR3aa: CASTSGQGVSDTQYF
abundance: NA; j_gene: TRBJ2-7; v_gene: TRBV2; d_gene: TRBD1; CDR3nt: TGTGCCAGCAGGTCTAGAGCCGGGACAGTGTCCTACGAGCAGTACTTC; CDR3aa: CASRSRAGTVSYEQYF
abundance: few; j_gene: TRBJ2-5; v_gene: TRBV24-1; d_gene: TRBD1; CDR3nt: TGTGCCACCAGTGCCCGAGGTAGCGCAGGGGGAATCGCGGAGACCCAGTACTTC; CDR3aa: CATSARGSAGGIAETQYF
abundance: NA; j_gene: TRBJ2-5; v_gene: TRBV10-1; d_gene: TRBD1; CDR3nt: TGCGCCAGCAGGAATTCCGACAGGGAAGAGACCCAGTACTTC; CDR3aa: CASRNSDREETQYF
abundance: NA; j_gene: TRBJ1-5; v_gene: TRBV27; d_gene: NA; CDR3nt: TGTGCCAGCAGTCGGAGTCTCGGGGGCAATCAGCCCCAGCATTTT; CDR3aa: CASSRSLGGNQPQHF
abundance: NA; j_gene: TRBJ1-5; v_gene: TRBV5-1; d_gene: TRBD1; CDR3nt: TGCGCCAGCAGCTTGACAGGGGTGAGCAATCAGCCCCAGCATTTT; CDR3aa: CASSLTGVSNQPQHF
abundance: NA; j_gene: TRBJ2-4; v_gene: TRBV14; d_gene: NA; CDR3nt: TGTGCCAGCAGCCAAGATTTGGGCTTTGGGTCCAAAAACATTCAGTACTTC; CDR3aa: CASSQDLGFGSKNIQYF
abundance: once; j_gene: TRBJ1-5; v_gene: TRBV2; d_gene: TRBD1; CDR3nt: TGTGCCAGCTCGACAGGGGAAGGTTATCAGCCCCAGCATTTT; CDR3aa: CASSTGEGYQPQHF
abundance: NA; j_gene: TRBJ1-3; v_gene: TRBV5-4; d_gene: NA; CDR3nt: TGTGCCAGCAGCTTGGGACAACCCTCTGGAAACACCATATATTTT; CDR3aa: CASSLGQPSGNTIYF
abundance: once; j_gene: TRBJ2-5; v_gene: TRBV5-1; d_gene: NA; CDR3nt: TGCGCCAGCAGCTTGGCCGCGGTGGAAGAGACCCAGTACTTC; CDR3aa: CASSLAAVEETQYF
abundance: NA; j_gene: TRBJ2-2; v_gene: TRBV19; d_gene: NA; CDR3nt: TGTGCCAGTAGTCCAGGGGCCGCGAACACCGGGGAGCTGTTTTTT; CDR3aa: CASSPGAANTGELFF
abundance: NA; j_gene: TRBJ1-2; v_gene: TRBV6-1; d_gene: NA; CDR3nt: TGTGCCAGCAGTGAAGCGCGGGTCTTCGCTAACTATGGCTACACCTTC; CDR3aa: CASSEARVFANYGYTF
abundance: NA; j_gene: TRBJ1-2; v_gene: TRBV10-3; d_gene: NA; CDR3nt: TGTGCCATCAGCGGGAAATTACATGGCTACACCTTC; CDR3aa: CAISGKLHGYTF
abundance: NA; j_gene: TRBJ2-4; v_gene: TRBV6-1; d_gene: NA; CDR3nt: TGTGCCAGCAGTGAAGCTTGGGCCTTACCTCGGCACTTC; CDR3aa: CASSEAWALPRHF
abundance: NA; j_gene: TRBJ2-7; v_gene: TRBV27; d_gene: TRBD1; CDR3nt: TGTGCCAGCAGTCCGATTCGACAGGGCGGCTACGAGCAGTACTTC; CDR3aa: CASSPIRQGGYEQYF
abundance: NA; j_gene: TRBJ2-5; v_gene: TRBV9; d_gene: TRBD2; CDR3nt: TGTGCCAGCAGCCCCGGACTAGCGGGAGGGCCCAGTAAGACCCAGTACTTC; CDR3aa: CASSPGLAGGPSKTQYF
abundance: NA; j_gene: TRBJ2-5; v_gene: TRBV5-1; d_gene: NA; CDR3nt: TGCGCCAGCAGCCAAGGACTATCCCAAGAGACCCAGTACTTC; CDR3aa: CASSQGLSQETQYF
abundance: NA; j_gene: TRBJ2-1; v_gene: TRBV6-2/TRBV6-3; d_gene: TRBD2; CDR3nt: TGTGCCAGCAGTTATTTCAGCCGACTAGCGCCCTTAGGGCATGAGCAGTTCTTC; CDR3aa: CASSYFSRLAPLGHEQFF
abundance: NA; j_gene: TRBJ2-3; v_gene: TRBV27; d_gene: TRBD2; CDR3nt: TGTGCCAGCCGGGACTACCCCGGAAGCACAGATACGCAGTATTTT; CDR3aa: CASRDYPGSTDTQYF
abundance: NA; j_gene: TRBJ1-3; v_gene: TRBV19; d_gene: NA; CDR3nt: TGTGCCAGTTTAGTGGGCCGTGGAAACACCATATATTTT; CDR3aa: CASLVGRGNTIYF
abundance: NA; j_gene: TRBJ1-3; v_gene: TRBV5-1; d_gene: NA; CDR3nt: TGCGCCAGCAGCGGGACTCCCGGAAACACCATATATTTT; CDR3aa: CASSGTPGNTIYF
abundance: NA; j_gene: TRBJ1-6; v_gene: TRBV30; d_gene: TRBD1; CDR3nt: TGTGCCTGGAGCCGAGACAGGGGCGACCCTCATATTTCACCCCTCCACTTT; CDR3aa: CAWSRDRGDPHISPLHF
abundance: NA; j_gene: TRBJ1-2; v_gene: TRBV30; d_gene: TRBD1; CDR3nt: TGTGCCTGGAAAGGTGGGAGACAGGGAGGCAGTGGCTACACCTTC; CDR3aa: CAWKGGRQGGSGYTF
abundance: NA; j_gene: TRBJ2-7; v_gene: TRBV29-1; d_gene: TRBD2; CDR3nt: TGCAGCATATATACCGGGACTAGCGGAGTCTACGAGCAGTACTTC; CDR3aa: CSIYTGTSGVYEQYF
abundance: NA; j_gene: TRBJ2-2; v_gene: TRBV18; d_gene: TRBD2; CDR3nt: TGTGCCAGCTCACCACTCGGGAGGCCCACCGGGGAGCTGTTTTTT; CDR3aa: CASSPLGRPTGELFF
abundance: NA; j_gene: TRBJ2-1; v_gene: TRBV4-1; d_gene: TRBD2; CDR3nt: TGCGCCAGCAGCCCAGGGTTAGCGGGAGGGAACTACAATGAGCAGTTCTTC; CDR3aa: CASSPGLAGGNYNEQFF
abundance: NA; j_gene: TRBJ1-1; v_gene: TRBV19; d_gene: NA; CDR3nt: TGTGCCAGTAGTATCGGAGGGTGGAACACTGAAGCTTTCTTT; CDR3aa: CASSIGGWNTEAFF
abundance: NA; j_gene: TRBJ2-1; v_gene: TRBV3-1/TRBV3-2; d_gene: TRBD1; CDR3nt: TGTGCCAGCAGCCAGACAGGGGTGAATGAGCAGTTCTTC; CDR3aa: CASSQTGVNEQFF
abundance: once; j_gene: TRBJ2-2; v_gene: TRBV2; d_gene: TRBD1; CDR3nt: TGTGCCAGAGAGGGGACAGGGAACACCGGGGAGCTGTTTTTT; CDR3aa: CAREGTGNTGELFF
abundance: NA; j_gene: TRBJ2-3; v_gene: TRBV5-1; d_gene: TRBD2; CDR3nt: TGCGCCAGCAGCCCCGGACTAGCGGGAGGGACGCAGTATTTT; CDR3aa: CASSPGLAGGTQYF
abundance: few; j_gene: TRBJ1-3; v_gene: TRBV5-1; d_gene: NA; CDR3nt: TGCGCCAGCAGCTTGGAACTTGGGGGCAGAAACACCATATATTTT; CDR3aa: CASSLELGGRNTIYF
abundance: few; j_gene: TRBJ1-2; v_gene: TRBV7-8; d_gene: NA; CDR3nt: TGTGCCAGCAGCCAGTCCCGGGGGGCAAATGGCTACACCTTC; CDR3aa: CASSQSRGANGYTF
abundance: NA; j_gene: TRBJ2-3; v_gene: TRBV24-1; d_gene: TRBD2; CDR3nt: TGTGCCACCAGTGACTACTCTAGCGGGAGGACAGATACGCAGTATTTT; CDR3aa: CATSDYSSGRTDTQYF
abundance: NA; j_gene: TRBJ2-1; v_gene: TRBV29-1; d_gene: NA; CDR3nt: TGCAGCGTTGAGGCCCCGATCTCCTACAATGAGCAGTTCTTC; CDR3aa: CSVEAPISYNEQFF
abundance: NA; j_gene: TRBJ1-3; v_gene: TRBV10-3; d_gene: NA; CDR3nt: TGTGCCATCAGCAAAGGCGGGGACTCTGGAAACACCATATATTTT; CDR3aa: CAISKGGDSGNTIYF
abundance: once; j_gene: TRBJ2-7; v_gene: TRBV5-1; d_gene: TRBD2; CDR3nt: TGCGCCAGCAGCTTGGGAGGGAGGGGTCTTTACGAGCAGTACTTC; CDR3aa: CASSLGGRGLYEQYF
abundance: NA; j_gene: TRBJ2-5; v_gene: TRBV11-3; d_gene: NA; CDR3nt: TGTGCCAGCAGCAACCCGCGAAGGGGTGGCGAGACCCAGTACTTC; CDR3aa: CASSNPRRGGETQYF
abundance: NA; j_gene: TRBJ2-1; v_gene: TRBV18; d_gene: NA; CDR3nt: TGTGCCAGCTCACCAAGACGGGGCTACAATGAGCAGTTCTTC; CDR3aa: CASSPRRGYNEQFF
abundance: NA; j_gene: TRBJ2-1; v_gene: TRBV11-3; d_gene: TRBD2; CDR3nt: TGTGCCAGCAGCTTAGCCCTAGCGGGAGTTCGGCAGTTCTTC; CDR3aa: CASSLALAGVRQFF
abundance: once; j_gene: TRBJ2-7; v_gene: TRBV19; d_gene: TRBD1; CDR3nt: TGTGCCAGTAGTCCTCGACAGGGATGGACTCACGAGCAGTACTTC; CDR3aa: CASSPRQGWTHEQYF
abundance: NA; j_gene: TRBJ2-2; v_gene: TRBV7-2; d_gene: NA; CDR3nt: TGTGCCAGCAGCCCCGTTGCGAACACCGGGGAGCTGTTTTTT; CDR3aa: CASSPVANTGELFF
abundance: NA; j_gene: TRBJ2-3; v_gene: TRBV18; d_gene: TRBD2; CDR3nt: TGTGCCAGCCTCAGCGGGAGGGCAACAGATACGCAGTATTTT; CDR3aa: CASLSGRATDTQYF
abundance: NA; j_gene: TRBJ2-5; v_gene: TRBV5-5; d_gene: NA; CDR3nt: TGTGCCAGCAGCCGGACTATCCAAGAGACCCAGTACTTC; CDR3aa: CASSRTIQETQYF
abundance: once; j_gene: TRBJ1-1; v_gene: TRBV7-9; d_gene: TRBD1; CDR3nt: TGTGCCACCCAGCATTTCGAGACAGGGGTGTCTGAAGCTTTCTTT; CDR3aa: CATQHFETGVSEAFF
abundance: NA; j_gene: TRBJ2-3; v_gene: TRBV14; d_gene: TRBD1; CDR3nt: TGTGCCAGCAGCCAAGTCCCGGGACAGGGGTCAGATACGCAGTATTTT; CDR3aa: CASSQVPGQGSDTQYF
abundance: NA; j_gene: TRBJ2-7; v_gene: TRBV18; d_gene: TRBD1; CDR3nt: TGTGCCAGCTCACACACAGGGGGGACCTACGAGCAGTACTTC; CDR3aa: CASSHTGGTYEQYF